This record concerns one T cell receptor (beta chain) sequence. Recovery among Cohort 3 donors was established by two negative PCRs, clearance, or symptom resolution. The sample comes from a study of blood T cell repertoires in COVID-19. About the study: From the United States, Italy and Spain came samples of acute and convalescent COVID-19.

TCRdb keeps only in-frame clones here, not all; method: immunoSEQ multiplex PCR. In the table there are 200,000 to 250,000 clones, 70% to 90% of which are singletons. The sample consisted of PBMCs or T cells enriched from blood (not recorded which). The clonotype comes from a man aged 25-40 years who had recovered from COVID-19.

CDR3 nucleotides: TGTGCCAGTAGTATCCCCCGACGGGGCAATCAGCCCCAGCATTTT. It codes for CASSIPRRGNQPQHF. The rearrangement uses TRBV19 and TRBJ1-5; D is unclear. Germline V gene data show CDR1 as LNHDA and CDR2 as SQIVND (reference sequence). CDR3 length: 15 residues. V gave up 3 bases and J gave up 2 bases, with 11 bases separating them. The complete variable domain, with remaining parts taken from reference TRBV19 and TRBJ1-5, reads DGGITQSPKYLFRKEGQNVTLSCEQNLNHDAMYWYRQDPGQGLRLIYYSQIVNDFQKGDIAEGYSVSREKKESFPLTVTSAQKNPTAFYLCASSIPRRGNQPQHFGDGTRLSIL.